A single sample is the source of the 26 T cell receptor beta chains below, sequenced in a study of control samples from healthy donors and cancer patients. Sequenced by immunoSEQ multiplex PCR; TCRdb stores in-frame clones only, minus some. The repertoire includes about 160,000 clones, approximately 96% of them detected once, and 8.5% sits in the top ten. The sample was blood. The receptor source for this set is a woman aged 40 to 50 in good health.

The table lists this clone with a count of one. This chain connects TRBV5-1 to TRBJ1-1, with D hard to call. CDR1 and CDR2 (germline): SGHRS, YFSETQ. This CDR3 is 14 amino acids long. Trimming took off 0 bases at V and 3 bases at J, with 9 bases between the two ends. The CDR3 here is CASSLEGSDTEAFF. The CDR3, as DNA: TGCGCCAGCAGCTTGGAAGGGTCCGACACTGAAGCTTTCTTT.

The chain carries TRBV19 and TRBJ1-5, with D perhaps TRBD1 (6 bases). Germline-derived CDR1 and CDR2 are LNHDA and SQIVND (reference sequence). This CDR3 spans 16 amino acids. The V end was cut by 1 base, the J end by 5 bases, with 15 bases between. The CDR3 protein is CASSIGGSGAYQPQHF. DNA of the CDR3: TGTGCCAGTAGTATAGGAGGTTCAGGGGCCTATCAGCCCCAGCATTTT.

The chain has TRBV6-5 and TRBJ1-2; unclear D gene. CDR3 length equals 14 residues. CDR1 and CDR2 from the germline V gene are MNHEY and SVGAGI. The V end lost 6 bases, the J end lost 4 bases, and 15 bases lay between the germline ends. CDR3 sequence (DNA): TGTGCCAGCAGACCGAGTCCGAGCTTCTATGGCTACACCTTC. Its protein product is CASRPSPSFYGYTF.

The genes are TRBV6-6 and TRBJ1-4, with D possibly TRBD1 on 6 matching bases. V shed 2 bases and J shed 8 bases, with 15 bases lying between them. This CDR3 contains 15 residues. CDR1 and CDR2 (germline): MNHNY, SVGAGI (reference sequence). The CDR3 nucleotides read TGTGCCAGCAGTTACGGTGGGGACAATTACGAAAAACTGTTTTTT. This sequence encodes CASSYGGDNYEKLFF.

This chain links TRBV2 with TRBJ2-2, with a tentative D call TRBD2 (5 bases). Trimming pared 5 bases from V and 0 bases from J, leaving 10 bases between. Germline V gives CDR1 SNHLY, CDR2 FYNNEI. The CDR3 is made up of 15 amino acids. This CDR3 is CASSLRAANTGELFF. DNA of the CDR3: TGTGCCAGCAGTTTGAGGGCGGCGAACACCGGGGAGCTGTTTTTT. Based on the CDR3 plus reference TRBV2 and TRBJ2-2, the full variable domain is EPEVTQTPSHQVTQMGQEVILRCVPISNHLYFYWYRQILGQKVEFLVSFYNNEISEKSEIFDDQFSVERPDGSNFTLKIRSTKLEDSAMYFCASSLRAANTGELFFGEGSRLTVL.

The V gene is TRBV9, the J gene TRBJ1-4; 7 bases fit TRBD1. V dropped 4 bases and J dropped 7; count of bases not matched to a gene: 7. CDR3 length: 14 amino acids. Germline assignment: CDR1 SGDLS and CDR2 YYNGEE. In DNA form, the CDR3 reads TGTGCCAGCAGCTCGGGACAGCTGGTTGAAAAACTGTTTTTT. Translated, it gives CASSSGQLVEKLFF.

J is TRBJ2-3 and V is TRBV7-2, with a possible D match to TRBD2 (6 bases). Trimming removed 2 bases at V and 6 bases at J, with 12 bases between. Germline CDR1 is SGHTA and CDR2 is FQGNSA. This CDR3 contains 14 residues. This chain's CDR3 is CASSLLSGGDTQYF. CDR3 nucleotides: TGTGCCAGCAGCTTACTAAGCGGAGGGGATACGCAGTATTTT.

The chain carries TRBV5-1 and TRBJ1-3; no firm D call. Trimming removed 0 bases from V and 3 bases from J, with 7 bases in between. Per the germline V gene, CDR1 is SGHRS and CDR2 is YFSETQ. The CDR3 totals 14 residues. The CDR3 is CASSLGGDGNTIYF. The CDR3 DNA is TGCGCCAGCAGCTTGGGTGGGGATGGAAACACCATATATTTT.

This chain links TRBV6-2 or TRBV6-3 with TRBJ2-7; D is unclear. V lost 2 bases to trimming and J lost 2 bases, with 7 bases between them. Per the germline V gene, CDR1 is MNHEY and CDR2 is SVGEGT. This CDR3 region has 13 residues. The CDR3 sequence: CASSYASTYEQYF. In DNA, the CDR3 is TGTGCCAGCAGTTACGCATCAACCTACGAGCAGTACTTC.

Only one count was recorded for this clone. The chain is built from TRBV12-5 and TRBJ2-7; 7 nucleotides match TRBD1. The V gene end was trimmed by 8 bases and the J gene end by 4 bases; junction bases not matched to a gene: 11. The CDR3 is 14 amino acids. Germline values: CDR1 LGHNT, CDR2 FRNRAP. The chain's CDR3 is CASKAGTDVYEQYF. CDR3 in DNA: TGTGCTAGTAAGGCCGGGACAGATGTTTACGAGCAGTACTTC. The whole variable domain, filled in from reference TRBV12-5 and TRBJ2-7, reads DARVTQTPRHKVTEMGQEVTMRCQPILGHNTVFWYRQTMMQGLELLAYFRNRAPLDDSGMPKDRFSAEMPDATLATLKIQPSEPRDSAVYFCASKAGTDVYEQYFGPGTRLTVT.

The chain combines TRBV18 with TRBJ1-1; TRBD1 is a possible D gene (6 bases). The CDR3 has 13 residues. Germline V gene lookup returns CDR1 KGHSH and CDR2 LQKENI. The V and J ends lost 6 bases and 1 base respectively, with 9 bases between them. Here the CDR3 reads CASSGGQNTEAFF. CDR3 bases: TGTGCCAGCTCGGGGGGACAGAACACTGAAGCTTTCTTT.

The CDR3 coding sequence is TGTGCCACCGGGACCGGCCAAGAGACCCAGTACTTC. Amino acids: CATGTGQETQYF. V and J are TRBV28 and TRBJ2-5, with D possibly being TRBD1 or TRBD2 (5 bases each). Germline lookup yields CDR1 MDHEN and CDR2 SYDVKM. The length of the CDR3 is 12 residues. V shed 10 bases and J shed 1 base, with 10 bases lying between them.

This clone was detected only once. V gene TRBV5-1 combines with J gene TRBJ2-1, with TRBD1 identical over 7 bases. The CDR3 spans 13 residues. Germline loops: CDR1 SGHRS, CDR2 YFSETQ. V was clipped by 4 bases and J by 12 bases; unmatched bases: 10. The CDR3 region is CASSDPTGLAQFF. The CDR3 DNA follows: TGCGCCAGCAGCGACCCGACAGGGCTTGCGCAGTTCTTC.

This rearrangement joins TRBV7-2 to TRBJ2-7, with unresolved D. The CDR3 has 12 amino acids. Germline V CDR1 and CDR2: SGHTA, FQGNSA. Trimming removed 0 bases at V and 6 bases at J, with 6 bases between. The CDR3 is CASSLAGFEQYF. CDR3 DNA: TGTGCCAGCAGCTTAGCCGGGTTCGAGCAGTACTTC.

The chain employs TRBV19 and TRBJ1-2; D is ambiguous. CDR1 is LNHDA, CDR2 SQIVND, per germline (reference sequence). V lost 6 bases and J lost 1, with 12 bases in between. The CDR3 length is 14 residues. The CDR3 DNA sequence: TGTGCCAGTAGCCCGGGCCTAATTAACTATGGCTACACCTTC. It translates to CASSPGLINYGYTF. The variable domain in full, completed from reference TRBV19 and TRBJ1-2, reads DGGITQSPKYLFRKEGQNVTLSCEQNLNHDAMYWYRQDPGQGLRLIYYSQIVNDFQKGDIAEGYSVSREKKESFPLTVTSAQKNPTAFYLCASSPGLINYGYTFGSGTRLTVV.

The gene calls are TRBV3-1 (or the pseudogene TRBV3-2) and TRBJ1-3; no reliable D call. V gave up 4 bases and J gave up 2 bases, with 9 bases separating them. Germline V lookup: CDR1 LGHDT, CDR2 YNNKEL (reference sequence). The CDR3 length is 14 residues. The CDR3 loop reads CASSPGDAGNTIYF. The DNA for the CDR3 is TGTGCCAGCAGCCCTGGGGATGCTGGAAACACCATATATTTT.

The chain carries TRBV2 and TRBJ1-1; no reliable D call. Germline V CDR1 and CDR2: SNHLY, FYNNEI. This CDR3 region has 14 residues. V was clipped by 6 bases and J by 1 base, with 12 bases between them. Here the CDR3 DNA reads TGTGCCAGCAGGATCACCGGGAAGAACACTGAAGCTTTCTTT. Amino acids: CASRITGKNTEAFF.

CDR3: CASSLGGQLEQYF. DNA for the CDR3: TGTGCCAGCAGCTTGGGAGGGCAACTAGAGCAGTACTTC. The genes are TRBV5-8 and TRBJ2-7; D might be TRBD2 (5 bases). The V gene lost 0 bases and the J gene lost 7 bases, with 11 bases spanning the gap. CDR1 and CDR2 (germline): SGHTS, YDEGEE. This CDR3 region has 13 residues.

This rearrangement joins TRBV5-1 to TRBJ2-7, with D unresolved. Germline lookup yields CDR1 SGHRS and CDR2 YFSETQ. V lost 0 bases and J 6 bases, leaving 25 bases between the germline ends. There are 18 residues in the CDR3. The CDR3 sequence: CASSLGMGLGTYAGEQYF. The CDR3 DNA reads TGCGCCAGCAGCTTGGGGATGGGTCTAGGCACCTATGCAGGCGAGCAGTACTTC.

The V call is TRBV4-3, the J call TRBJ1-2, with D possibly TRBD1 on 6 matching bases. V was trimmed by 4 bases and J by 3 bases, leaving 15 bases between them. The CDR3 is 15 residues long. Germline CDR1 and CDR2: LGHNA and YSLEER. CDR3 amino acids: CASSRGRGMYYGYTF. The CDR3 nucleotides are TGCGCCAGCAGCCGGGGCAGGGGCATGTACTATGGCTACACCTTC.

This chain connects TRBV11-2 to TRBJ2-1; perhaps TRBD2 as D (6 bases). V lost 3 bases to trimming and J lost 2 bases, with 17 bases between them. This CDR3 comprises 17 residues. The germline V gene encodes CDR1 SGHAT and CDR2 FQNNGV. In nucleotides, the CDR3 is TGTGCCAGCAGCTTGTATCATCCGGGAGCAGCCTACAATGAGCAGTTCTTC. This codes for CASSLYHPGAAYNEQFF.

This clone appeared a single time. The chain links TRBV9 to TRBJ2-4; either TRBD1 or TRBD2 may fit D (5 bases each). Germline V gene sequence: CDR1 SGDLS, CDR2 YYNGEE. V dropped 4 bases and J dropped 3 bases, with 26 bases sitting between them. The CDR3 has 19 residues. The DNA of the CDR3 is TGTGCCAGCAGCCCGGGACCCTCTGGACGGGGCCAGATCAAAAACATTCAGTACTTC. The encoded protein is CASSPGPSGRGQIKNIQYF.

The rearrangement links TRBV7-2 to TRBJ1-5; no clear D gene. Trimming removed 5 bases at V and 7 bases at J, with 15 bases between. In germline, CDR1 is SGHTA, CDR2 FQGNSA. The CDR3 extends over 14 amino acids. The CDR3 DNA reads TGTGCCAGCAGCCCAAACCAAGGGTACCAGCCCCAGCATTTT. Its protein product is CASSPNQGYQPQHF.

A note on this clone: Other nucleotide sequences in the sample specify the same CDR3. J is TRBJ2-7 and V is TRBV7-2; possible D gene TRBD2, 5 bases. The CDR3 is made up of 12 amino acids. V shed 5 bases and J shed 3 bases, with 8 bases lying between them. Germline assignment: CDR1 SGHTA and CDR2 FQGNSA. The CDR3 region is CASSLRGYEQYF. CDR3 nucleotides: TGTGCCAGCAGCCTCCGGGGCTACGAGCAGTACTTC. Based on the CDR3 plus reference TRBV7-2 and TRBJ2-7, the full variable domain is GAGVSQSPSNKVTEKGKDVELRCDPISGHTALYWYRQSLGQGLEFLIYFQGNSAPDKSGLPSDRFSAERTGGSVSTLTIQRTQQEDSAVYLCASSLRGYEQYFGPGTRLTVT.

This clone showed up just once. DNA for the CDR3: TGTGCCAGCAGCTTTCCGGGACAGGGGAGAGAGACCCAGTACTTC. Amino acids: CASSFPGQGRETQYF. This chain connects TRBV7-9 to TRBJ2-5; 10 bases agree with TRBD1. CDR1 and CDR2 from the germline V gene are SEHNR and FQNEAQ (reference sequence). This CDR3 has 15 amino acids. V shed 3 bases, J shed 4 bases, and the junction held 5 bases outside the gene matches.

The CDR3 here is CASSSMGTPGELFF. The CDR3 coding sequence is TGTGCCAGCAGTTCCATGGGGACGCCCGGGGAGCTGTTTTTT. The V call is TRBV2, the J call TRBJ2-2; D is possibly TRBD1 or TRBD2 (5 bases each). The CDR3 length is 14 residues. The V and J ends lost 5 bases and 6 bases respectively, with 13 bases between them. Germline values: CDR1 SNHLY, CDR2 FYNNEI.